Presented here are 26 T cell receptor beta chains from one specimen sequenced in a study of blood T cell repertoires in COVID-19. Sequencing used immunoSEQ multiplex PCR; TCRdb keeps in-frame clones, though not all of them. The sample has about 320,000 clones; roughly 83% are singletons. Sequences were obtained from peripheral blood. The receptors come from a woman between 45 and 65 years old with acute or convalescent COVID-19.

The rearrangement uses TRBV19 and TRBJ1-5, with unresolved D. The CDR3 sequence is 13 residues long. Germline CDR1 LNHDA, CDR2 SQIVND (reference sequence). The germline V and J ends were trimmed by 6 bases and 7 bases, with 13 bases remaining between them. The CDR3 is CASRGGQRQPQHF. In DNA form, the CDR3 reads TGTGCCAGTAGAGGAGGTCAGCGCCAGCCCCAGCATTTT.

The chain has TRBV25-1 and TRBJ1-6; TRBD1 agrees at 7 bases. The V segment lost 5 bases and the J segment 3 bases; nucleotides outside the gene matches: 4. The CDR3 sequence is 15 residues long. Germline lookup yields CDR1 MGHDK and CDR2 SYGVNS. The CDR3 is CASSQWDSYNSPLHF. CDR3 DNA: TGTGCCAGCAGTCAGTGGGACAGCTATAATTCACCCCTCCACTTT.

This clone was detected only once. The chain links TRBV7-8 to TRBJ1-4; D gene unclear. The length of the CDR3 is 13 residues. Germline loops: CDR1 SGHVS, CDR2 FQNEAQ. V was cut by 10 bases and J by 0 bases, with 9 bases left in between. The CDR3 loop reads CATRDATNEKLFF. The CDR3 region has the DNA TGTGCCACCCGGGATGCAACTAATGAAAAACTGTTTTTT. Full variable domain (missing parts from reference TRBV7-8 and TRBJ1-4): GAGVSQSPRYKVAKRGQDVALRCDPISGHVSLFWYQQALGQGPEFLTYFQNEAQLDKSGLPSDRFFAERPEGSVSTLKIQRTQQEDSAVYLCATRDATNEKLFFGSGTQLSVL.

This chain links TRBV15 with TRBJ2-5; 16 bases map to TRBD2. The CDR3 extends over 17 amino acids. J lost 5 bases, V lost 3 bases, and 6 bases had no gene match. Germline CDR1 reads LNHNV; CDR2 reads YYDKDF (reference sequence). The CDR3 reads CATSRGLAGGSGETQYF. The CDR3 DNA is TGTGCCACCAGCAGGGGACTAGCGGGAGGGAGTGGGGAGACCCAGTACTTC. Combining the CDR3 with reference TRBV15 and TRBJ2-5 gives the whole variable domain DAMVIQNPRYQVTQFGKPVTLSCSQTLNHNVMYWYQQKSSQAPKLLFHYYDKDFNNEADTPDNFQSRRPNTSFCFLDIRSPGLGDTAMYLCATSRGLAGGSGETQYFGPGTRLLVL.

This clone was seen only once. V is TRBV5-7 and J is TRBJ2-7; 9 bases agree with TRBD1. TRBV5-7 is an open reading frame, and its role is uncertain. The CDR3 runs 15 residues. V shed 2 bases, J shed 1 base, and the junction held 4 bases outside the gene matches. CDR3 nucleotides: TGTGCCAGCAGCTTCCCGGGACAGGGATCCTACGAGCAGTACTTC. Translation: CASSFPGQGSYEQYF.

The rearrangement uses TRBV27 and TRBJ2-5, with D tentatively TRBD1 (5 bases). Germline V gene data show CDR1 as MNHEY and CDR2 as SMNVEV (reference sequence). The CDR3 loop spans 13 amino acids. V was clipped by 2 bases and J by 5 bases, with 9 bases between them. The chain's CDR3 is CASSLRGWETQYF. CDR3 sequence (DNA): TGTGCCAGCAGTTTAAGGGGTTGGGAGACCCAGTACTTC.

This rearrangement joins TRBV29-1 to TRBJ2-1; perhaps TRBD1 as D (6 bases). V was cut by 4 bases and J by 9 bases, with 7 bases left in between. The germline CDR1 and CDR2 sequences are SQVTM and ANQGSEA. CDR3 length equals 10 residues. CDR3 residues: CSVVQGEQFF. DNA of the CDR3: TGCAGCGTTGTACAGGGTGAGCAGTTCTTC.

This chain joins TRBV3-1 (or the pseudogene TRBV3-2) and TRBJ2-7; D may be TRBD2 (5 bases). Germline loops: CDR1 LGHDT, CDR2 YNNKEL (reference sequence). The CDR3 contains 12 residues. Deletions cut 3 bases from V and 4 bases from J, with 7 bases between. The CDR3 coding sequence is TGTGCCAGCAGCCACCAGCGGTACGAGCAGTACTTC. It specifies CASSHQRYEQYF.

V is TRBV9 and J is TRBJ1-1; D may be TRBD1 (6 bases). The CDR3 contains 14 residues. The germline V and J ends were trimmed by 0 bases and 0 bases, with 6 bases remaining between them. Germline V gene sequence: CDR1 SGDLS, CDR2 YYNGEE. The CDR3, as DNA: TGTGCCAGCAGCGTAGGGACAGTGAACACTGAAGCTTTCTTT. Translating it yields CASSVGTVNTEAFF.

This sequence joins TRBV30 and TRBJ1-5; D not resolved. Trimming pared 2 bases from V and 8 bases from J, leaving 13 bases between. The CDR3 has 13 amino acids. Germline CDR1 GTSNPN, CDR2 SVGIG (reference sequence). The CDR3 loop is CAWSLGPGKPQHF. CDR3 in DNA: TGTGCCTGGAGTCTGGGCCCCGGCAAGCCCCAGCATTTT.

The V call is TRBV7-3, the J call TRBJ2-6; D unresolved. The V and J ends lost 8 bases and 1 base respectively, with 6 bases between them. The CDR3 sequence is 13 residues long. The germline V gene encodes CDR1 SGHTA and CDR2 FQGTGA. CDR3 in DNA: TGTGCCAGCGGTCGGTCTGGGGCCAACGTCCTGACTTTC. Translating it yields CASGRSGANVLTF. The full variable domain, with the rest looked up from reference TRBV7-3 and TRBJ2-6, is GAGVSQTPSNKVTEKGKYVELRCDPISGHTALYWYRQSLGQGPEFLIYFQGTGAADDSGLPNDRFFAVRPEGSVSTLKIQRTERGDSAVYLCASGRSGANVLTFGAGSRLTVL.

The chain recombines TRBV5-1 with TRBJ2-7; 9 bases fit TRBD1. CDR1 is SGHRS, CDR2 YFSETQ, per germline. The ends lost 0 bases at V and 5 bases at J; junction bases unmatched: 3. The CDR3 is made up of 14 amino acids. The CDR3 reads CASSLVDRGHEQYF. The CDR3 DNA follows: TGCGCCAGCAGCTTGGTGGACAGGGGTCACGAGCAGTACTTC.

The V gene is TRBV27, the J gene TRBJ1-5, with a tentative D call TRBD1 (6 bases). The CDR3 is made up of 16 amino acids. The germline V gene has CDR1 MNHEY and CDR2 SMNVEV (reference sequence). Trimming removed 4 bases from V and 1 base from J, with 14 bases in between. As DNA, the CDR3 is TGTGCCAGCAGTTCGCCCAGGGGAGGGAGCAATCAGCCCCAGCATTTT. It codes for CASSSPRGGSNQPQHF.

The gene calls are TRBV30 and TRBJ2-7; TRBD2 agrees at 7 bases. The ends lost 5 bases at V and 2 bases at J; junction bases unmatched: 3. This CDR3 has 12 amino acids. CDR1 and CDR2 from the germline V gene are GTSNPN and SVGIG (reference sequence). CDR3 region: CAWERGPYEQYF. Here the CDR3 DNA reads TGTGCCTGGGAGCGGGGCCCCTACGAGCAGTACTTC.

The V and J genes are TRBV4-1 and TRBJ2-7; the D gene is possibly TRBD1 (5 bases). V gave up 2 bases and J gave up 6 bases, with 17 bases separating them. Germline V gene sequence: CDR1 MGHRA, CDR2 YSYEKL. The CDR3 loop spans 15 amino acids. CDR3 in amino acids: CASSQPTAKPLEQYF. The CDR3 bases are TGCGCCAGCAGCCAACCGACAGCCAAACCCCTCGAGCAGTACTTC.

The rearrangement uses TRBV6-5 and TRBJ1-2; the D gene is possibly TRBD1 (6 bases). V was shortened by 4 bases and J by 14 bases, with 17 bases between the two germline ends. CDR1 and CDR2 (germline): MNHEY, SVGAGI. This CDR3 region has 12 residues. CDR3 sequence (DNA): TGTGCCAGCAGTTCGTTAGGGACAACTAAAACCTTC. This translates into CASSSLGTTKTF.

The count of this clone is one. The rearrangement uses TRBV2 and TRBJ2-5; TRBD2 is a possible D gene (6 bases). V was trimmed by 4 bases and J by 4 bases, leaving 16 bases between them. CDR1 and CDR2 from the germline V gene are SNHLY and FYNNEI. This CDR3 region has 15 residues. The CDR3 protein is CASSAFGVGGETQYF. The CDR3 coding sequence is TGTGCCAGCAGTGCTTTCGGTGTGGGGGGAGAGACCCAGTACTTC.

The CDR3 DNA reads TGTGCCAGCAGGGAAAAACAGAGACCACCCATAAACACCGGGGAGCTGTTTTTT. It yields the protein CASREKQRPPINTGELFF. The chain employs TRBV6-1 and TRBJ2-2; D is unclear. V was clipped by 6 bases and J by 2 bases, with 22 bases between them. This CDR3 is built from 18 residues. Per germline, CDR1 MNHNS and CDR2 SASEGT.

Here the CDR3 reads CASSQGEAYEQYF. In DNA form, the CDR3 reads TGTGCCAGCAGCCAGGGGGAAGCCTACGAGCAGTACTTC. The chain is built from TRBV12-3 or TRBV12-4 and TRBJ2-7; TRBD1 matches at 7 bases. Trimming removed 6 bases from V and 2 bases from J; junction bases left unmatched: 4. The CDR3 has 13 residues.

This clone showed up just once. This chain joins TRBV28 and TRBJ2-2, with TRBD1 matching over 10 bases. CDR3 size: 17 residues. Germline V gene data show CDR1 as MDHEN and CDR2 as SYDVKM. With V trimmed by 4 bases and J by 4 bases, 9 bases remained unmatched. The chain's CDR3 is CASSSPGTGAGTGELFF. DNA for the CDR3: TGTGCCAGCAGTTCTCCCGGGACAGGGGCCGGCACCGGGGAGCTGTTTTTT.

This clone has just one count. The J gene is TRBJ2-3, the V gene TRBV7-8, with TRBD1 matching 8 bases. The CDR3 length is 16 residues. The V gene's germline CDR1 is SGHVS and CDR2 FQNEAQ. V dropped 4 bases and J dropped 2; count of bases not matched to a gene: 8. The CDR3 region has the DNA TGTGCCAGCAGCTCGACAGGGGTTGGGGACACAGATACGCAGTATTTT. This gives the protein CASSSTGVGDTDTQYF.

On this clone: At one of its ends the junction is not consistent with the germline gene, which may arise from a read error. V is TRBV16 and J is TRBJ1-1; no reliable D call. Per germline, CDR1 KGHSY and CDR2 FQNENV. The CDR3 has 14 amino acids. CDR3 region: CASRQFQHTTEAFF. In nucleotides, the CDR3 is TGTGCCAGCAGACAATTCCAACACACCACTGAAGCTTTCTTT.

The J gene is TRBJ2-1, the V gene TRBV9; D possibly corresponds to TRBD2 (8 bases). The CDR3 is 15 amino acids. V lost 7 bases and J 2 bases, leaving 16 bases between the germline ends. Germline values: CDR1 SGDLS, CDR2 YYNGEE. As DNA, the CDR3 is TGTGCCAGCCGTAGCGGGACAGCCGCCTACAATGAGCAGTTCTTC. It codes for CASRSGTAAYNEQFF.

This sequence joins TRBV28 and TRBJ2-5, with 11 bases matching TRBD2. V gave up 8 bases and J gave up 1 base; unmatched junction bases: 9. Germline CDR1 is MDHEN and CDR2 is SYDVKM. The CDR3 sequence is 16 residues long. The CDR3 loop is CASGASGRPTQETQYF. In nucleotides, the CDR3 is TGTGCCAGCGGGGCTAGCGGGAGGCCCACCCAAGAGACCCAGTACTTC. Full variable domain (outside the CDR3, taken from reference TRBV28 and TRBJ2-5): DVKVTQSSRYLVKRTGEKVFLECVQDMDHENMFWYRQDPGLGLRLIYFSYDVKMKEKGDIPEGYSVSREKKERFSLILESASTNQTSMYLCASGASGRPTQETQYFGPGTRLLVL.

V and J are TRBV28 and TRBJ2-5; TRBD2 agrees at 9 bases. V was clipped by 7 bases and J by 5 bases; unmatched bases: 11. CDR1 MDHEN and CDR2 SYDVKM come from the germline V gene. This CDR3 is built from 15 residues. CDR3 protein: CASNQLAGEVETQYF. CDR3 sequence (DNA): TGTGCCAGCAATCAATTAGCGGGAGAAGTGGAGACCCAGTACTTC.

The V call is TRBV5-1, the J call TRBJ2-6; TRBD2 might be the D (7 bases). Germline V CDR1 and CDR2: SGHRS, YFSETQ. Trimming removed 0 bases from V and 4 bases from J, with 11 bases in between. The CDR3 loop spans 16 amino acids. The CDR3 reads CASSLDGGAGANVLTF. In DNA form, the CDR3 reads TGCGCCAGCAGCTTGGATGGGGGGGCAGGGGCCAACGTCCTGACTTTC.